The source of this TCR beta chain is a study of post-analysis software for immune sequencing data. Study-level findings and limits: Elevated frequency relative to controls characterized several TRBV segments in patients, TRBV5-6, TRBV5-1 and TRBV20-1 among them. Controls significantly exceeded multiple sclerosis patients in normalized Chao1 diversity.

On this clonotype itself: Its antigen remains unidentified.

Germline assignment: CDR1 DFQATT and CDR2 SNEGSKA (reference sequence). J was trimmed by 10 bases and V by 2 bases; bases with no gene match: 16. The CDR3 is 16 amino acids. Researchers reported that TCR beta cDNA libraries carried unique molecular identifiers. One entry per CDR3 protein results from TCRdb running MiXCR on the PCR reads. The data contain more than 500,000 distinct CDR3 sequences, around 36% of them singletons. Source material: blood. This rearrangement joins TRBV20-1 to TRBJ2-7; 11 nucleotides line up with TRBD2. This clonotype was obtained from a girl under 18 with multiple sclerosis. The CDR3 sequence: CSARRLAGGLGGSQYF. In DNA form, the CDR3 reads TGCAGTGCTAGACGTCTAGCGGGGGGACTGGGTGGGTCCCAGTACTTC.